This T cell receptor beta chain was sequenced in a study of T cells expressing NK-cell markers. As regards this clonotype: Its specificity is unknown.

With UMIs, 5'RACE template switching was used to make TCR beta cDNA. TCRdb reprocessed the 5' RACE reads and keeps a single row for each CDR3 protein, giving no DNA. The sample has about 30,000 distinct CDR3 sequences; the top ten hold 50% to 75%. Study-level points and caveats: The leading position in the CD3+CD56-NKG2C+ fraction of a handful of donors also went to these clonotypes. Unclear, still, was the HCMV specificity of the expanded NKG2C+ T cell clones. Top CD8+ clonotypes included the dominant CD3+CD56+NKG2C+ clonotypes in six donors.

The germline V gene encodes CDR1 SGHRS and CDR2 YFSETQ. CDR3 length: 14 residues. The TCR originated in a woman between 18 and 69 years old in good health. The sequenced material came from blood T cells: a sorted CD56 or NKG2C T cell subset, CD4+ or CD8+ T cells, or bulk PBMC T cells (not recorded which). The chain recombines TRBV5-1 with TRBJ2-1. This chain's CDR3 is CASSLQGLYNEQFF.